This passage covers 16 T cell receptor beta chains from one sample sequenced in a study of CD8 T cells in Susac syndrome. The RNA input was about 0.5 to 1 ug, and it was reverse transcribed with random hexamers. One entry per CDR3 protein results from TCRdb running MiXCR on the immunoSEQ multiplex PCR reads. This sample has under 200,000 distinct CDR3 sequences, with approximately 95% found just once. Sequences were obtained from CD4+ T cells from PBMCs. The receptors were sampled from a human donor with Susac syndrome.

The gene calls are TRBV5-4 and TRBJ2-7, with a possible D match to TRBD1 (5 bases). The germline V gene has CDR1 SGHNT and CDR2 YYREEE (reference sequence). V shed 2 bases and J shed 3 bases, with 12 bases lying between them. The CDR3 has 14 residues. The CDR3 here is CASSLAGQVYEQYV. The DNA of the CDR3 is TGTGCCAGCAGCTTAGCAGGACAAGTCTACGAGCAGTACGTC.

This rearrangement joins TRBV29-1 to TRBJ2-1; possible D gene TRBD1, 6 bases. Trimming removed 7 bases from V and 5 bases from J, with 18 bases in between. Germline V gives CDR1 SQVTM, CDR2 ANQGSEA. The CDR3 extends over 14 amino acids. In DNA form, the CDR3 reads TGCAGCGCCCATCAGGGGATTAGGAACAATGAGCAGTTCTTC. This translates into CSAHQGIRNNEQFF.

The chain carries TRBV7-9 and TRBJ1-2; 12 bases line up with TRBD1. Germline loops: CDR1 SEHNR, CDR2 FQNEAQ (reference sequence). This CDR3 contains 16 residues. With V trimmed by 5 bases and J by 4 bases, 8 bases remained unmatched. CDR3 in DNA: TGTGCCAGCAGCCCCCGGGACAGGGGGCTTGGCTATGGCTACACCTTC. Protein sequence: CASSPRDRGLGYGYTF.

Only one count was recorded for this clonotype. The gene calls are TRBV29-1 and TRBJ2-2; 8 positions match TRBD1. This CDR3 comprises 14 residues. Germline V gives CDR1 SQVTM, CDR2 ANQGSEA. V gave up 6 bases and J gave up 1 base; unmatched junction bases: 4. Written as DNA, the CDR3 is TGCAGCGTCACGGGACAGGTGAACACCGGGGAGCTGTTTTTT. Protein product: CSVTGQVNTGELFF.

This rearrangement joins TRBV27 to TRBJ1-6; D gene unclear. The CDR3 loop spans 14 amino acids. Germline-derived CDR1 and CDR2 are MNHEY and SMNVEV (reference sequence). V was pared by 3 bases and J by 9 bases, with 12 bases between. The CDR3 coding sequence is TGTGCCAGCAGTTTTAGCCGTGGGAGTTCACCCCTCCACTTT. Its protein is CASSFSRGSSPLHF.

The gene calls are TRBV12-3 or TRBV12-4 and TRBJ1-1; 8 bases match TRBD1. V gave up 6 bases and J gave up 4 bases; unmatched junction bases: 7. There are 14 residues in the CDR3. The CDR3 protein is CASSRQGRGTEAFF. The CDR3 DNA reads as TGTGCCAGCAGCCGACAGGGGCGCGGCACTGAAGCTTTCTTT.

The chain is built from TRBV30 and TRBJ1-2, with D possibly matching TRBD1 (6 bases). CDR3 length: 14 amino acids. CDR1 GTSNPN and CDR2 SVGIG come from the germline V gene (reference sequence). The V end lost 2 bases, the J end lost 6 bases, and 16 bases lay between the germline ends. The CDR3 here is CAWSSGAAGHGYTF. The DNA of the CDR3 is TGTGCCTGGAGTTCGGGGGCCGCCGGGCATGGCTACACCTTC.

This chain links TRBV28 with TRBJ1-2; tentatively, D is TRBD1 (6 bases). The germline V gene has CDR1 MDHEN and CDR2 SYDVKM. The CDR3 spans 14 residues. Trimming cost V 3 bases and J 8 bases, with 16 bases left between them. In DNA, the CDR3 is TGTGCCAGCAGTTTGGCGGGGGGCTTTTGGGGCTACACCTTC. Protein sequence: CASSLAGGFWGYTF.

The chain uses TRBV30 and TRBJ2-3; D gene uncertain. Looked up from germline, CDR1 is GTSNPN and CDR2 is SVGIG (reference sequence). Trimming pared 0 bases from V and 6 bases from J, leaving 10 bases between. The CDR3 loop spans 13 amino acids. The chain's CDR3 is CAWSVSRADTQYF. Written as DNA, the CDR3 is TGTGCCTGGAGTGTCAGTAGGGCGGATACGCAGTATTTT.

This clonotype was found once. The chain joins TRBV28 to TRBJ2-5, with 11 nucleotides matching TRBD2. The CDR3 runs to 15 residues. Germline V gene data show CDR1 as MDHEN and CDR2 as SYDVKM. Trimming took 3 bases from V and 5 from J; bases not matched to a gene: 5. As DNA, the CDR3 is TGTGCCAGCAGTTTCCAGACTAGCGGGACGGAGACCCAGTACTTC. Translation gives CASSFQTSGTETQYF.

To note about this clonotype: The junction differs from germline at one of its ends, possibly a read error. The chain uses TRBV20-1 and TRBJ2-1; no definite D call. CDR1 is DFQATT, CDR2 SNEGSKA, per germline (reference sequence). The CDR3 runs 13 residues. The CDR3 DNA is TGCAGTGCTAGAGGGTCCTCCCACAATGAGCAGTTCTTC. This encodes CSARGSSHNEQFF.

This chain links TRBV27 with TRBJ2-7; D perhaps matches TRBD1 (5 bases). Germline CDR1 MNHEY, CDR2 SMNVEV (reference sequence). V was trimmed by 3 bases and J by 9 bases, leaving 12 bases between them. This CDR3 region has 12 residues. CDR3 in amino acids: CASSFPEGVQYF. The CDR3 region has the DNA TGTGCCAGCAGTTTCCCCGAAGGGGTGCAGTACTTC.

The gene calls are TRBV30 and TRBJ2-7, with 10 bases identical to TRBD1. Germline values: CDR1 GTSNPN, CDR2 SVGIG (reference sequence). After removal of 8 bases from V and 2 bases from J, the junction contained 3 bases not matched to a gene. The CDR3 sequence is 12 residues long. The CDR3 region is CALTGGTYEQYF. In DNA, the CDR3 is TGTGCCCTGACAGGGGGCACCTACGAGCAGTACTTC.

The CDR3 DNA reads as TGTGCCAGCAGTTCGTGGGCAGGGGGAGGCTACACCTTC. This sequence encodes CASSSWAGGGYTF. The chain links TRBV27 to TRBJ1-2, with 7 positions matching TRBD1. The CDR3 runs to 13 residues. J gave up 8 bases and V 4 bases, and 7 bases lay outside the gene matches. CDR1 MNHEY and CDR2 SMNVEV come from the germline V gene (reference sequence).

The V and J genes are TRBV29-1 and TRBJ2-5, with D perhaps matching TRBD1 (8 bases). Germline V gives CDR1 SQVTM, CDR2 ANQGSEA. The CDR3 consists of 15 residues. Trimming removed 6 bases at V and 4 bases at J, with 21 bases between. The chain's CDR3 is CSVEPLQGGSETQYF. The CDR3 DNA sequence: TGCAGCGTCGAACCGTTACAGGGGGGGTCAGAGACCCAGTACTTC.

This clonotype was detected once. The rearrangement links TRBV27 to TRBJ2-2, with 7 positions matching TRBD1. From germline, CDR1 is MNHEY and CDR2 SMNVEV (reference sequence). The CDR3 extends over 14 amino acids. V trimming: 6 bases; J trimming: 3 bases; junction bases outside the gene matches: 4. CDR3 sequence reads: CASSSQGYTGELFF. As DNA, the CDR3 is TGTGCCAGCAGCTCACAGGGGTACACCGGGGAGCTGTTTTTT.